These T cell receptor beta chains were read from a single sample in a study of patients and donors after allogeneic stem cell transplantation. One entry per CDR3 protein, called by TCRdb with MiXCR from the RT-PCR reads. Of 150,000 to 200,000 distinct CDR3 sequences listed, 24% were seen once; the top ten hold 25% to 30%. Material: blood, either unsorted or a sorted T cell fraction (not recorded which). The receptors come from a human donor who was either an allogeneic HSCT recipient or a stem cell or donor lymphocyte infusion donor (not recorded which). It is not recorded whose cells these are; they may come from a transplant donor. Both conserved end residues are part of each CDR3. The order of the fields is V gene, clone size, J gene, D gene, CDR3 protein, CDR3 DNA. A D gene is named only where the DNA matches it firmly. Clone size is stated in some rows and not others, as once, few, many or a class when expanded.

TRBV20-1	.	TRBJ1-4	TRBD1	CSARWTGGNEKLFF	TGCAGTGCTAGGTGGACAGGGGGTAATGAAAAACTGTTTTTT
TRBV2	.	TRBJ1-1	.	CASSDYPGRTEAFF	TGTGCCAGCAGTGACTACCCAGGGCGGACTGAAGCTTTCTTT
TRBV12-3/TRBV12-4	many	TRBJ1-1	TRBD1	CASSSGQGRTEAFF	TGTGCCAGCAGTTCGGGACAGGGAAGGACTGAAGCTTTCTTT
TRBV20-1	few	TRBJ2-1	.	CSAPGSRGYNEQFF	TGCAGTGCTCCAGGCTCCCGGGGATACAATGAGCAGTTCTTC
TRBV5-5	.	TRBJ1-3	TRBD1	CASSPGQVFTGNTIYF	TGTGCCAGCAGCCCGGGACAGGTATTCACTGGAAACACCATATATTTT
TRBV21-1	many	TRBJ1-1	.	CASSKDFRGCTEAFF	TGTGCCAGCAGCAAAGATTTTAGGGGTTGCACTGAAGCTTTCTTT
TRBV14	.	TRBJ1-5	.	CASSHREASNQPQHF	TGTGCCAGCAGTCACCGGGAGGCCTCTAATCAGCCCCAGCATTTT
TRBV2	.	TRBJ2-5	.	CASKTFPGIEETQYF	TGTGCCAGCAAGACGTTCCCAGGGATTGAAGAGACCCAGTACTTC
TRBV7-9	.	TRBJ2-3	TRBD1	CASSRTGSDTQYF	TGTGCCAGCAGCCGGACAGGGTCAGATACGCAGTATTTT
TRBV15	few	TRBJ1-4	TRBD1	CATGDRGLMSNEKLFF	TGTGCCACGGGGGACAGGGGGCTGATGTCTAATGAAAAACTGTTTTTT
TRBV4-1	.	TRBJ1-3	TRBD1	CASSQVPGQGNTIYF	TGCGCCAGCAGCCAAGTGCCGGGACAGGGAAACACCATATATTTT
TRBV12-5	.	TRBJ2-7	.	CASGLGRNGVYEQYF	TGTGCTAGTGGTTTGGGTAGGAACGGGGTCTACGAGCAGTACTTC
TRBV5-1	.	TRBJ2-4	.	CASSSTRYSKNIQYF	TGCGCCAGCAGCTCTACCCGGTACTCCAAAAACATTCAGTACTTC
TRBV7-8	few	TRBJ1-5	.	CASSARDPTVGQPQHF	TGTGCCAGCAGCGCCCGGGACCCTACCGTGGGACAGCCCCAGCATTTT
TRBV12-3/TRBV12-4	.	TRBJ1-1	TRBD1	CATSQGEGTEAFF	TGTGCCACTTCACAGGGGGAGGGCACTGAAGCTTTCTTT
TRBV12-3/TRBV12-4	.	TRBJ1-1	.	CASSLLGGHGAEAFF	TGTGCCAGCAGTTTACTTGGAGGTCACGGGGCTGAAGCTTTCTTT
TRBV4-3	few	TRBJ2-1	.	CASSQDEGYTGDEQFF	TGCGCCAGCAGCCAAGATGAAGGGTACACGGGGGATGAGCAGTTCTTC
TRBV5-1	.	TRBJ2-2	TRBD1	CASSLAMTGGRFTGELFF	TGCGCCAGCAGCTTGGCCATGACAGGGGGTAGATTCACCGGGGAGCTGTTTTTT
TRBV12-3/TRBV12-4	.	TRBJ1-5	.	CASSPQGGVNQPQHF	TGTGCCAGCAGTCCTCAAGGGGGTGTTAATCAGCCCCAGCATTTT
TRBV20-1	.	TRBJ1-1	.	CSAPWRVNTEAFF	TGCAGTGCCCCGTGGCGGGTGAACACTGAAGCTTTCTTT
TRBV12-3/TRBV12-4	few	TRBJ1-5	.	CASSPKNQPQHF	TGTGCCAGTTCCCCTAAAAATCAGCCCCAGCATTTT
TRBV16	few	TRBJ1-1	.	CASSQRYNGTEAFF	TGTGCCAGCAGCCAAAGGTACAACGGCACTGAAGCTTTCTTT
TRBV20-1	.	TRBJ1-1	.	CRAPQGNTEAFF	TGCAGAGCTCCTCAGGGGAACACTGAAGCTTTCTTT
TRBV5-1	.	TRBJ2-3	.	CASSSRPQGDTQYF	TGCGCCAGCAGCTCCCGTCCCCAGGGGGATACGCAGTATTTT
TRBV6-5	few	TRBJ1-2	TRBD1	CASSTRGTDGYTF	TGTGCCAGCAGTACCAGGGGGACAGATGGCTACACCTTC
TRBV24-1	few	TRBJ2-7	.	CATNGRQGQSGYEQYF	TGTGCCACCAACGGTAGGCAGGGTCAATCCGGCTACGAGCAGTACTTC
TRBV5-6	few	TRBJ2-7	.	CASSSIQGWEQYF	TGTGCCAGCAGCTCGATACAGGGTTGGGAGCAGTACTTC
TRBV5-1	.	TRBJ2-2	.	CASSWGNTGELFF	TGCGCCAGCAGCTGGGGGAACACCGGGGAGCTGTTTTTT
TRBV20-1	many	TRBJ1-4	.	CSAGRSANEKLFF	TGCAGTGCGGGGAGGTCAGCTAATGAAAAACTGTTTTTT
TRBV7-3	.	TRBJ2-1	.	CASSLLTSNEQFF	TGTGCCAGCAGCCTCCTGACTAGCAATGAGCAGTTCTTC